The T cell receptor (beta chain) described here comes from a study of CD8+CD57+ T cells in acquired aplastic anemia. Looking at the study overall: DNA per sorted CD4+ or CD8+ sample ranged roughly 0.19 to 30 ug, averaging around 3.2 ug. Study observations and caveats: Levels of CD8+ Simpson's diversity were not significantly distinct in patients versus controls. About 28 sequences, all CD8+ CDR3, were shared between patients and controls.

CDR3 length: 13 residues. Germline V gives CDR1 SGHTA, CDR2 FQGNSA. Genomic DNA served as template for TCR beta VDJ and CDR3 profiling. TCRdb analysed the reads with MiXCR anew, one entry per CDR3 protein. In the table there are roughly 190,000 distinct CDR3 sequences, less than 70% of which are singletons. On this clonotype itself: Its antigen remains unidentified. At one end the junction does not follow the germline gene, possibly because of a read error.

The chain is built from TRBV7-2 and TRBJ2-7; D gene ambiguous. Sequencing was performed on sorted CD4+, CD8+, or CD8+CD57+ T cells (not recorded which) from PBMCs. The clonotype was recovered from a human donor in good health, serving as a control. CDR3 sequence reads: CASSLVPRNERYF. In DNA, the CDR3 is TGTGCCAGCAGCTTAGTACCAAGGAACGAGCGGTACTTC.